The next 29 T cell receptor beta chains were all read from a single sample in a study of cytomegalovirus exposure and HLA in healthy donors. 60 Vbeta and 13 Jbeta primers were used in PCR. Sequencing used immunoSEQ multiplex PCR; TCRdb keeps in-frame clones, though not all of them. Of about 120,000 clones in the sample, 75% to 90% were seen once. The sequenced sample was PBMCs. The receptors were sampled from a man aged 30 to 39 in good health and CMV-seronegative.

The rearrangement links TRBV5-8 to TRBJ2-6, with D unresolved. Deletions cut 5 bases from V and 7 bases from J, with 13 bases between. There are 14 residues in the CDR3. Germline-derived CDR1 and CDR2 are SGHTS and YDEGEE. The CDR3 bases are TGTGCCAGCAGGCCGTACTACGTAGCCAACGTCCTGACTTTC. Translated: CASRPYYVANVLTF.

This chain uses TRBV13 with TRBJ2-7; tentative D call: TRBD2 (5 bases). CDR1 and CDR2 from the germline V gene are PRHDT and FYEKMQ (reference sequence). This CDR3 has 13 amino acids. The germline V and J ends were trimmed by 7 bases and 0 bases, with 10 bases remaining between them. In DNA form, the CDR3 reads TGTGCCAGCAAGGAGGAGAGCTCCTACGAGCAGTACTTC. This translates into CASKEESSYEQYF.

The chain uses TRBV5-4 and TRBJ2-5, with TRBD2 matching 8 bases. This CDR3 has 15 amino acids. V lost 4 bases to trimming and J lost 4 bases; unmatched junction nucleotides: 9. The germline gives CDR1 SGHNT, CDR2 YYREEE (reference sequence). The CDR3 region is CASSLLGAGGETQYF. CDR3 nucleotide sequence: TGTGCCAGCAGCCTCTTGGGGGCGGGGGGAGAGACCCAGTACTTC.

This clone was counted between two and nine times. J is TRBJ2-1 and V is TRBV18, with D possibly TRBD1 on 5 matching bases. Germline values: CDR1 KGHSH, CDR2 LQKENI. V dropped 1 base and J dropped 7 bases, with 8 bases sitting between them. The CDR3 spans 13 residues. The CDR3 protein is CASSPQGSNEQFF. As DNA, the CDR3 is TGTGCCAGCTCACCACAGGGGTCGAATGAGCAGTTCTTC.

This clone was seen just once. The CDR3, as DNA: TGTGCCAGCAGTGATGGGGACTTAATCTTGAACACTGAAGCTTTCTTT. This gives the protein CASSDGDLILNTEAFF. The J gene is TRBJ1-1, the V gene TRBV2; D is perhaps TRBD1 (5 bases). The CDR3 loop spans 16 amino acids. CDR1 is SNHLY and CDR2 is FYNNEI in the germline V gene. The germline V and J ends were trimmed by 3 bases and 0 bases, with 14 bases remaining between them.

The J gene is TRBJ2-5, the V gene TRBV5-1, with TRBD1 matching 8 bases. The CDR3 runs to 17 residues. Germline V gene data show CDR1 as SGHRS and CDR2 as YFSETQ. The V gene end was trimmed by 0 bases and the J gene end by 5 bases; junction bases not matched to a gene: 12. The CDR3 coding sequence is TGCGCCAGCAGCTTGGACCCAGGGGGCGGAGTTTTGGAGACCCAGTACTTC. This translates into CASSLDPGGGVLETQYF.

With respect to this clone: A read error may produce the germline difference seen at one junction end. This chain uses TRBV7-9 with TRBJ2-7; 11 bases match TRBD1. Germline CDR1 SEHNR, CDR2 FQNEAQ (reference sequence). The CDR3 is 15 amino acids. The CDR3 sequence: CSSSLVWDRGNEQYF. The CDR3 bases are TGTTCCAGCAGCTTGGTATGGGACAGGGGGAACGAGCAGTACTTC.

The chain combines TRBV5-1 with TRBJ2-3; perhaps TRBD1 as D (6 bases). Germline-derived CDR1 and CDR2 are SGHRS and YFSETQ. The CDR3 is made up of 14 amino acids. V lost 7 bases, J lost 0 bases, and 12 bases lay in between. CDR3 sequence (DNA): TGCGCCAGCGCACGGGACACCAGCACAGATACGCAGTATTTT. This encodes CASARDTSTDTQYF. The full variable domain, with the rest looked up from reference TRBV5-1 and TRBJ2-3, is KAGVTQTPRYLIKTRGQQVTLSCSPISGHRSVSWYQQTPGQGLQFLFEYFSETQRNKGNFPGRFSGRQFSNSRSEMNVSTLELGDSALYLCASARDTSTDTQYFGPGTRLTVL.

The V gene is TRBV10-3, the J gene TRBJ1-5, with D uncertain. Germline lookup yields CDR1 ENHRY and CDR2 SYGVKD. Trimming pared 4 bases from V and 5 bases from J, leaving 12 bases between. CDR3 length: 14 residues. For the CDR3, the DNA is TGTGCCATCAGTGGGGCCAGCCTTTATCAGCCCCAGCATTTT. It translates to CAISGASLYQPQHF.

The chain couples TRBV5-4 to TRBJ2-3, with TRBD1 matching over 8 bases. CDR3 length: 17 amino acids. CDR1 and CDR2 (germline): SGHNT, YYREEE (reference sequence). V lost 0 bases, J lost 3 bases, and 9 bases stayed unmatched. The DNA of the CDR3 is TGTGCCAGCAGCTTGGCCCAGGGGGCGCAAGGGACAGATACGCAGTATTTT. Protein product: CASSLAQGAQGTDTQYF. Supplemented by reference TRBV5-4 and TRBJ2-3, the full variable domain reads ETGVTQSPTHLIKTRGQQVTLRCSSQSGHNTVSWYQQALGQGPQFIFQYYREEENGRGNFPPRFSGLQFPNYSSELNVNALELDDSALYLCASSLAQGAQGTDTQYFGPGTRLTVL.

The chain couples TRBV10-3 to TRBJ1-2; D remains unclear. The V end was cut by 11 bases, the J end by 7 bases, with 17 bases between. The CDR3 covers 12 residues. Per germline, CDR1 ENHRY and CDR2 SYGVKD. CDR3 DNA sequence: TGTGCCTCGGGAGGGCAAGCGCGTGGCTACACCTTC. It encodes CASGGQARGYTF.

The J gene is TRBJ2-3, the V gene TRBV19; TRBD1 matches at 8 bases. Germline V gene sequence: CDR1 LNHDA, CDR2 SQIVND (reference sequence). The CDR3 covers 17 residues. V lost 0 bases and J lost 3; bases outside the gene matches: 8. The CDR3 region has the DNA TGTGCCAGTAGTATAGATAAGAGGACAGGGTTGACAGATACGCAGTATTTT. As protein: CASSIDKRTGLTDTQYF.

About this clone: An end of the junction differs from the germline gene, which may be a read error. The CDR3 DNA reads as TGTGCCAGCAGTTACAGCTCCCACAATGAGCAGTTCTTC. Translated, it gives CASSYSSHNEQFF. J is TRBJ2-1 and V is TRBV6-6, with no clear D. Germline V gene sequence: CDR1 MNHNY, CDR2 SVGAGI (reference sequence). The CDR3 contains 13 residues.

This sequence joins TRBV9 and TRBJ2-1; TRBD1 aligns across 8 bases. Germline V CDR1 and CDR2: SGDLS, YYNGEE. This CDR3 region has 15 residues. Trimming took 0 bases from V and 4 from J; bases not matched to a gene: 3. The CDR3 loop reads CASSVAGQGYNEQFF. Written as DNA, the CDR3 is TGTGCCAGCAGCGTAGCCGGACAGGGATACAATGAGCAGTTCTTC.

In this sample, this clone turned up once. J is TRBJ2-3 and V is TRBV5-1; D perhaps matches TRBD2 (5 bases). CDR1 and CDR2 (germline): SGHRS, YFSETQ. The V end was cut by 1 base, the J end by 0 bases, with 15 bases between. This CDR3 is built from 17 residues. CDR3 in amino acids: CASSLYGSGISTDTQYF. The CDR3 nucleotides are TGCGCCAGCAGCTTGTATGGGTCGGGGATAAGCACAGATACGCAGTATTTT.

The chain recombines TRBV29-1 with TRBJ2-7, with 9 bases that match TRBD1. J gave up 6 bases and V 3 bases, and 9 bases lay outside the gene matches. The CDR3 sequence is 14 residues long. The germline CDR1 and CDR2 sequences are SQVTM and ANQGSEA. The DNA of the CDR3 is TGCAGCGTTGAGACGGGGACAGGGATTTTCGAGCAGTACTTC. Translated, it gives CSVETGTGIFEQYF.

The sample holds one count of this clone. The rearrangement joins TRBV19 to TRBJ2-7; D perhaps matches TRBD2 (5 bases). CDR3 length equals 14 residues. Trimming cost V 0 bases and J 5 bases, with 11 bases left between them. Looked up from germline, CDR1 is LNHDA and CDR2 is SQIVND (reference sequence). The CDR3 region has the DNA TGTGCCAGTAGTATAGAAGACGCGCGGGACGAGCAGTACTTC. The encoded protein is CASSIEDARDEQYF.

V is TRBV7-8 and J is TRBJ1-2; 8 bases line up with TRBD1. The junction had 10 bases not matched to a gene; V was cut back by 4 bases and J by 6 bases. Germline CDR1 is SGHVS and CDR2 is FQNEAQ. The CDR3 runs 15 residues. CDR3 nucleotide sequence: TGTGCCAGCAGCTCCCGGACTGGGACAGGAGATGGCTACACCTTC. Translated: CASSSRTGTGDGYTF.

The rearrangement uses TRBV5-1 and TRBJ1-2; 7 bases fit TRBD1. In germline, CDR1 is SGHRS, CDR2 YFSETQ. The CDR3 sequence is 15 residues long. Trimming took 0 bases from V and 3 from J; bases not matched to a gene: 5. The chain's CDR3 is CASSLVRTGDYGYTF. In DNA, the CDR3 is TGCGCCAGCAGCTTGGTTCGGACAGGTGACTATGGCTACACCTTC.

This chain joins TRBV19 and TRBJ1-5; 8 bases are a match to TRBD1. The CDR3 is 16 amino acids. In germline, CDR1 is LNHDA, CDR2 SQIVND (reference sequence). V shed 4 bases and J 4 bases; nucleotides not matched to a gene: 9. The DNA for the CDR3 is TGTGCCAGTAGTACAGGGACAGGACCTGGGAATCAGCCCCAGCATTTT. This codes for CASSTGTGPGNQPQHF.

This clone turned up a few times. The chain recombines TRBV25-1 with TRBJ2-4; 7 nucleotides agree with TRBD1. After removal of 3 bases from V and 0 bases from J, the junction contained 2 bases not matched to a gene. The length of the CDR3 is 15 residues. Germline loops: CDR1 MGHDK, CDR2 SYGVNS. CDR3 bases: TGTGCCAGCAGTGAGGGACAGCTAGCCAAAAACATTCAGTACTTC. It yields the protein CASSEGQLAKNIQYF.

The chain is built from TRBV5-1 and TRBJ2-7; 8 nucleotides line up with TRBD2. Germline V CDR1 and CDR2: SGHRS, YFSETQ. V shed 5 bases and J 2 bases; nucleotides not matched to a gene: 9. This CDR3 has 15 residues. CDR3 nucleotide sequence: TGCGCCAGCAGTTCGAGCCCGGGACTAGCCTACGAGCAGTACTTC. This codes for CASSSSPGLAYEQYF.

This clone was picked up a small number of times. The chain employs TRBV29-1 and TRBJ2-5; D not certain. V was trimmed by 4 bases and J by 5 bases, leaving 8 bases between them. The germline V gene has CDR1 SQVTM and CDR2 ANQGSEA. This CDR3 has 11 residues. The DNA of the CDR3 is TGCAGCGTTGGTGGCAGGGAGACCCAGTACTTC. It is translated as CSVGGRETQYF.

The chain couples TRBV2 to TRBJ2-7, with D hard to call. Germline CDR1 reads SNHLY; CDR2 reads FYNNEI. V lost 1 base, J lost 3 bases, and 10 bases lay in between. CDR3 length: 14 residues. This chain's CDR3 is CASSEEVLVYEQYF. CDR3 coding DNA: TGTGCCAGCAGTGAAGAGGTGCTAGTCTACGAGCAGTACTTC.

The gene calls are TRBV29-1 and TRBJ1-4; a weak D match, TRBD1 (5 bases). The CDR3 loop spans 12 amino acids. The V end was cut by 7 bases, the J end by 7 bases, with 13 bases between. CDR1 and CDR2 (germline): SQVTM, ANQGSEA. CDR3 sequence: CSARDFREKLFF. The CDR3 DNA sequence: TGCAGCGCCCGGGACTTTCGTGAAAAACTGTTTTTT.

This clone was detected only once. The J gene is TRBJ1-6, the V gene TRBV5-4; D is ambiguous. The V end was cut by 2 bases, the J end by 10 bases, with 7 bases between. This CDR3 contains 12 residues. CDR1 and CDR2 from the germline V gene are SGHNT and YYREEE (reference sequence). As DNA, the CDR3 is TGTGCCAGCAGCTTTCCCCAATCACCCCTCCACTTT. Residues: CASSFPQSPLHF.

This chain links TRBV4-2 with TRBJ1-4, with 10 bases aligning to TRBD1. Germline trimming cut 5 bases from V and 8 bases from J; bases unmatched to any gene: 11. From germline, CDR1 is LGHNA and CDR2 YNFKEQ. There are 16 residues in the CDR3. Here the CDR3 reads CASSSRTGGEREKLFF. The CDR3 region has the DNA TGTGCCAGCAGCTCACGGACAGGGGGAGAACGAGAAAAACTGTTTTTT.

The chain employs TRBV27 and TRBJ1-5; 7 bases match TRBD1. This CDR3 contains 15 residues. The germline V gene has CDR1 MNHEY and CDR2 SMNVEV (reference sequence). J was trimmed by 3 bases and V by 5 bases; bases with no gene match: 7. This CDR3 is CASSPTRGLNQPQHF. CDR3 nucleotides: TGTGCCAGCAGTCCGACTAGGGGGCTCAATCAGCCCCAGCATTTT.

The chain links TRBV7-6 to TRBJ2-5, with D perhaps TRBD2 (6 bases). Germline loops: CDR1 SGHVS, CDR2 FNYEAQ. The V end was cut by 4 bases, the J end by 2 bases, with 14 bases between. CDR3 length: 15 amino acids. CDR3 protein: CASSSSGTPQETQYF. The CDR3 DNA is TGTGCCAGCAGCTCGTCCGGGACTCCGCAAGAGACCCAGTACTTC.